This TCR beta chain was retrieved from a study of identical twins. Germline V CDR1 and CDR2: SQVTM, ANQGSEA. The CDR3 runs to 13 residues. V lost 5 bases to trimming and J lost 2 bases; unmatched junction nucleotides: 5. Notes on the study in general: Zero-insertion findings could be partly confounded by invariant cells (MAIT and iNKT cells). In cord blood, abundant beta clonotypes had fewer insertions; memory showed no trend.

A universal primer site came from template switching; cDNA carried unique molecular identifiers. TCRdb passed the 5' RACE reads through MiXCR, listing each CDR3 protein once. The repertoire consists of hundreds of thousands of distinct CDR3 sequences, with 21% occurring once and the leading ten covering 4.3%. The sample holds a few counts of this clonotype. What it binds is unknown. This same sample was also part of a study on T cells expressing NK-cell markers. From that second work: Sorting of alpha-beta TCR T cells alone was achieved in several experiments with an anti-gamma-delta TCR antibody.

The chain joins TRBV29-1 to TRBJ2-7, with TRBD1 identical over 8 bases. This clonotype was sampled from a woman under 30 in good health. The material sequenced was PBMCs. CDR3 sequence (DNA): TGCAGCGTTCTCAGGGGGCCTACCTACGAGCAGTACTTC. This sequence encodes CSVLRGPTYEQYF.